This T cell receptor beta chain was sequenced during a study of blood T cell repertoires in COVID-19. As for the study in general: T cells, B-cell-depleted T cells, or PBMCs supplied cDNA or gDNA.

The length of the CDR3 is 17 residues. J gave up 4 bases and V 3 bases, and 14 bases lay outside the gene matches. Germline loops: CDR1 SGHDN, CDR2 FVKESK. Libraries were prepared by immunoSEQ multiplex PCR; TCRdb keeps only in-frame clonotypes and omits some of them. The profile covers fewer than 40,000 clones, with 85% to 90% appearing a single time and about 1.6% taken by the ten largest. The genes are TRBV14 and TRBJ2-5; 7 nucleotides align to TRBD1. The receptor was derived from a man in his fifties or sixties with active COVID-19. Input material: peripheral blood. In DNA, the CDR3 is TGTGCCAGCAGCCAGACACGAGGACAGGCGGGCGGAGAGACCCAGTACTTC. Protein: CASSQTRGQAGGETQYF.